The sequence of this T cell receptor beta chain was determined in a study of T cell responses to AZD1222 COVID-19 vaccine. This CDR3 comprises 16 residues. The ends lost 4 bases at V and 7 bases at J; junction bases unmatched: 8. CDR1 is LGHDT, CDR2 YNNKEL, per germline (reference sequence). Using immunoSEQ multiplex PCR, the repertoire was profiled, and TCRdb retains in-frame clones only, with some absent. This table holds 150,000 or so clones, more than 80% found once. Source: peripheral blood, taken on day 0 of AZD1222 vaccination. The sequence was obtained from an adult in good health. The chain joins TRBV3-1 (or the pseudogene TRBV3-2) to TRBJ2-1; 12 bases line up with TRBD2. CDR3 sequence: CASSLTSGSLSNEQFF. DNA of the CDR3: TGTGCCAGCAGCCTGACTAGCGGGAGTCTGTCTAATGAGCAGTTCTTC.